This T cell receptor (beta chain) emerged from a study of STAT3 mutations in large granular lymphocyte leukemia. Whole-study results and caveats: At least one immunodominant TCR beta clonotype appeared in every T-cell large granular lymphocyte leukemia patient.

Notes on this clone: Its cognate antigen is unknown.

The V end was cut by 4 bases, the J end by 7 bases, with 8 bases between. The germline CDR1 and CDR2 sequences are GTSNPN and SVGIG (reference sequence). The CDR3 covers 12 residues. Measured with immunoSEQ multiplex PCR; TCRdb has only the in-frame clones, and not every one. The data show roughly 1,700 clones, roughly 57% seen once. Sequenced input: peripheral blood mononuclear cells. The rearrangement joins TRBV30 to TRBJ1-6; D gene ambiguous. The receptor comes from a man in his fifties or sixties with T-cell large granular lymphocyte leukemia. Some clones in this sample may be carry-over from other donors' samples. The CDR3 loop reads CAWNSGNSPLHF. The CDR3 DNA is TGTGCCTGGAATTCGGGGAATTCACCCCTCCACTTT.